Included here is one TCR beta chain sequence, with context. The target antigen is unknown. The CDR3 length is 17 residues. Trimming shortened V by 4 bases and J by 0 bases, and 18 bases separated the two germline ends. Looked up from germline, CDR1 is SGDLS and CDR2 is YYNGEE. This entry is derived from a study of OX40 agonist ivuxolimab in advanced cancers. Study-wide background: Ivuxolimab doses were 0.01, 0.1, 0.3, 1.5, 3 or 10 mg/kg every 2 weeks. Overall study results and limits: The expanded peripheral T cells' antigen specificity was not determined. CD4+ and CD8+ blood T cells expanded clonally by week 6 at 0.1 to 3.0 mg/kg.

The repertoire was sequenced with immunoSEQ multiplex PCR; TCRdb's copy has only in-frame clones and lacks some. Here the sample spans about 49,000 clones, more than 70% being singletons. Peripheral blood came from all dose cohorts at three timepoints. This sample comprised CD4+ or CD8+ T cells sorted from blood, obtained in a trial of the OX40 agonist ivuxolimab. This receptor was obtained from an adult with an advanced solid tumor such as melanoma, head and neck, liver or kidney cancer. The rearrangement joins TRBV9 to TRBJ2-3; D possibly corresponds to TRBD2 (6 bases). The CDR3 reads CASSLRSTSGSTDTQYF. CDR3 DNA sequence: TGTGCCAGCAGCCTCCGCTCAACGAGCGGGAGCACAGATACGCAGTATTTT.